This TCR beta chain was found in a study of cytomegalovirus exposure and HLA in healthy donors. General study findings and limits: TCR beta sequences numbering more than 15,000 were associated with HLA alleles at 0.05 false discovery rate in a later analysis. An analysis done earlier found most TCR beta V segments productive about 90% or about 30% of the time.

To note about this clone: What it binds is not known.

The germline V gene has CDR1 MNHEY and CDR2 SMNVEV (reference sequence). There are 17 residues in the CDR3. Trimming at V came to 3 bases and at J to 1 base, leaving 10 bases not matched to a gene. The PCR made use of 60 Vbeta and 13 Jbeta primers. This table comes from immunoSEQ multiplex PCR, and its TCRdb copy is limited to in-frame clones, with some not included. The repertoire holds about 100,000 clones, with roughly 75% as singletons. This clonotype was obtained from a male donor in good health and CMV-seropositive. Sequencing was performed on PBMCs. This sequence joins TRBV27 and TRBJ2-5, with 8 bases fitting TRBD1. CDR3 loop: CASSFRYTTGVQETQYF. The DNA for the CDR3 is TGTGCCAGCAGTTTTCGGTATACGACAGGGGTCCAAGAGACCCAGTACTTC.